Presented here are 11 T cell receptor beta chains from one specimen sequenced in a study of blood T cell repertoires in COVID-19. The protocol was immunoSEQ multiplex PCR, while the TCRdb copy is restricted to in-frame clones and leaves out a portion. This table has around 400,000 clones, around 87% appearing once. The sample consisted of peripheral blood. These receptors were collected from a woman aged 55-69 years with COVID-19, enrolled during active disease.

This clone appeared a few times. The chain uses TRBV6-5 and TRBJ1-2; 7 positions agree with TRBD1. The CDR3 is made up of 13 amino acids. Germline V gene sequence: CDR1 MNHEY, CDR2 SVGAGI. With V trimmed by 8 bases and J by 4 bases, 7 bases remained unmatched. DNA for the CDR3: TGTGCCAGCGACAGACAGGGCTCCTATGGCTACACCTTC. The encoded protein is CASDRQGSYGYTF.

For the CDR3, the DNA is TGCGCCAGCAGCTTCGGCAGGGGTGATAACGAGCAGTACTTC. Translating gives CASSFGRGDNEQYF. The chain links TRBV5-1 to TRBJ2-7, with D perhaps TRBD1 (6 bases). The V end lost 2 bases, the J end lost 5 bases, and 14 bases lay between the germline ends. The CDR3 is made up of 14 amino acids. CDR1 is SGHRS and CDR2 is YFSETQ in the germline V gene.

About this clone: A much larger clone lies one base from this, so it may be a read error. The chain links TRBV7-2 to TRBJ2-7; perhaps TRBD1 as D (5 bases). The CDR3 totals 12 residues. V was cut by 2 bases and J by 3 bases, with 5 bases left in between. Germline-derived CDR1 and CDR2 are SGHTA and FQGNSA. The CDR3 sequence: CASSLQGYEQYF. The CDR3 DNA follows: TGTGCCAGCAGCTTACAGGGCTACGAGCAGTACTTC.

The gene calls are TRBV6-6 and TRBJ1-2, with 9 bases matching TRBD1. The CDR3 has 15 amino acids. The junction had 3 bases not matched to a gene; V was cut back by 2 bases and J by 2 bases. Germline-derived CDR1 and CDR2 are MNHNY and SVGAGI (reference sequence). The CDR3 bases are TGTGCCAGCAGTTACCCGGGGACAGGGAACTATGGCTACACCTTC. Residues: CASSYPGTGNYGYTF.

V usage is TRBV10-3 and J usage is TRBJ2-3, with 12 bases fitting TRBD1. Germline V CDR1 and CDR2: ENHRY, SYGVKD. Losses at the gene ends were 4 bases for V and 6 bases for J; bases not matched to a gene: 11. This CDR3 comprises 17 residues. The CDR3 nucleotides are TGTGCCATCAGTGGGGGGACAGGGGGCCCAGCTTCCGATACGCAGTATTTT. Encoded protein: CAISGGTGGPASDTQYF.

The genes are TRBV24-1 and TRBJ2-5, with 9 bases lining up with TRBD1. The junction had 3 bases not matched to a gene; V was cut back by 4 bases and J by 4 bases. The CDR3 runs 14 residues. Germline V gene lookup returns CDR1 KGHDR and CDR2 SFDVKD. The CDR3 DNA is TGTGCCACCAGTGACCCGGGACAGGGAGAGACCCAGTACTTC. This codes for CATSDPGQGETQYF.

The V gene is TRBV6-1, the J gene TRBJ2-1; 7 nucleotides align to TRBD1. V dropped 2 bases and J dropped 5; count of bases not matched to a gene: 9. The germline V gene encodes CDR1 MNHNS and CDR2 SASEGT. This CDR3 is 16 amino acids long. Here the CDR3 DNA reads TGTGCCAGCAGTGAAAATGGGCTGGGACAGCACAATGAGCAGTTCTTC. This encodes CASSENGLGQHNEQFF.

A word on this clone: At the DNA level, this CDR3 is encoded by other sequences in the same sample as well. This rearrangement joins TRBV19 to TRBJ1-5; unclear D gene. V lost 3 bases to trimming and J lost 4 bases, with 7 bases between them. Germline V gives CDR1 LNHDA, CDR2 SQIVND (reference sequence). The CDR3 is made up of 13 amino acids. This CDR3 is CASSIQDNQPQHF. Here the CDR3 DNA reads TGTGCCAGTAGTATCCAGGATAATCAGCCCCAGCATTTT.

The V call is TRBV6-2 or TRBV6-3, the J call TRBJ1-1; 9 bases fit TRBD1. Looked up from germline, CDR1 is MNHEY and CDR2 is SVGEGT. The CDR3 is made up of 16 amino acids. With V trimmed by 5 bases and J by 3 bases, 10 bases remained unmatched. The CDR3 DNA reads TGTGCCAGCAGTCTACCGACAGGGGGTTTGGACACTGAAGCTTTCTTT. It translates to CASSLPTGGLDTEAFF.

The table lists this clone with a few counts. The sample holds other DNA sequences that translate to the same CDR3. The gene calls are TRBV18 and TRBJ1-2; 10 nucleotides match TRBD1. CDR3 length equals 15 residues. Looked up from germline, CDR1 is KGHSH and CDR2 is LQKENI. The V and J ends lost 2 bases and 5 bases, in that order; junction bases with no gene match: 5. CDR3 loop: CASSPVPGQGYGYTF. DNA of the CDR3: TGTGCCAGCTCACCAGTTCCGGGACAGGGGTATGGCTACACCTTC.

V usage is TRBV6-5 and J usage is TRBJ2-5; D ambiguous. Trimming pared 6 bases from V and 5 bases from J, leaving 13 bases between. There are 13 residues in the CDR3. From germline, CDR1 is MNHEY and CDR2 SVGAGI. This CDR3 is CASSRSPEETQYF. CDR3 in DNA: TGTGCCAGCAGCCGGTCCCCTGAGGAGACCCAGTACTTC.